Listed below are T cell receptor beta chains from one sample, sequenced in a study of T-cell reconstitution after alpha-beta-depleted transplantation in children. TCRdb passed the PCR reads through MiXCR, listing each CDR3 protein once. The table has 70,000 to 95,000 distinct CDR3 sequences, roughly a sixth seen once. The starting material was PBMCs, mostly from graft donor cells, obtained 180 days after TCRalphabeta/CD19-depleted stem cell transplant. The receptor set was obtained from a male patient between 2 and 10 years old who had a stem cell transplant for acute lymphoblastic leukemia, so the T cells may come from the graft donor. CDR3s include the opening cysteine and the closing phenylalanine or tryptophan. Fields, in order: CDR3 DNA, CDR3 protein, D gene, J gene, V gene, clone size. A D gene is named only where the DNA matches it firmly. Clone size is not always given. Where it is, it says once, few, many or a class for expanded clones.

TGTGCCACACAGGGAGAGGATTCACCCCTCCACTTT CATQGEDSPLHF . TRBJ1-6 TRBV10-3 many
TGCGCCAGCAGCTTGGCCTCGGCGAACACTGAAGCTTTCTTT CASSLASANTEAFF . TRBJ1-1 TRBV5-1 .
TGTGCCAGCAGTGATACTATCGGGTACAATGAGCAGTTCTTC CASSDTIGYNEQFF . TRBJ2-1 TRBV2 .
TGTGCCAGCCGGGGGCCGAACACTGAAGCTTTCTTT CASRGPNTEAFF . TRBJ1-1 TRBV27 .
TGTGCCAGCAGTCGTACTAGCGGGGGCGAATACAATGAGCAGTTCTTC CASSRTSGGEYNEQFF TRBD2 TRBJ2-1 TRBV12-3/TRBV12-4 .
TGTGCCAGTTTGATGACTAGCGGGGTCGAGCAGTACTTC CASLMTSGVEQYF TRBD2 TRBJ2-7 TRBV7-2 few
TGCAGTGCTAGAGGGGGGCAGGGCCTTTCCTACGAGCAGTACTTC CSARGGQGLSYEQYF . TRBJ2-7 TRBV20-1 .
TGTGCCATCAATCCCAGTAGCTCCAACAATGAGCAGTTCTTC CAINPSSSNNEQFF . TRBJ2-1 TRBV10-3 .
TGCGCCAGCAGCCAAGATGCAGGGGGCCTCTATGGCTACACCTTC CASSQDAGGLYGYTF TRBD1 TRBJ1-2 TRBV4-3 few
TGTGCCAGCAGTTTGACAGGGGACCTCACTGAAGCTTTCTTT CASSLTGDLTEAFF TRBD1 TRBJ1-1 TRBV12-3/TRBV12-4 few
TGTGCCAGCAGCCTAGCCAACGGGGGAGAGACCCAGTACTTC CASSLANGGETQYF . TRBJ2-5 TRBV7-9 .
TGTGCCAGCAGTCCACGGACAGACTCCTACGAGCAGTACTTC CASSPRTDSYEQYF . TRBJ2-7 TRBV6-1 .
TGTGCCAGCAGCCCTAGAGCCCGCACAGATACGCAGTATTTT CASSPRARTDTQYF . TRBJ2-3 TRBV12-3/TRBV12-4 few
TGTGCCAGCAGCCAAGATCGTACAGGTCAGAGCTCCTACAATGAGCAGTTCTTC CASSQDRTGQSSYNEQFF . TRBJ2-1 TRBV3-1 .
TGTGCCATCAGTGAGTCGACGGGGGGAAGCTACGAGCAGTACTTC CAISESTGGSYEQYF TRBD2 TRBJ2-7 TRBV10-3 few
TGTGCCACCAGCAGAAGGACAGGGACCACCGGGGAGCTGTTTTTT CATSRRTGTTGELFF TRBD1 TRBJ2-2 TRBV15 many
TGCGCCACGGACAGGGGGAGCGGCGAGCAGTACTTC CATDRGSGEQYF TRBD1 TRBJ2-7 TRBV10-2 many
TGCTGTGCTAGAGATTGGGTTGGGACTAGCGGGATAGATACGCAGTATTTT CCARDWVGTSGIDTQYF TRBD2 TRBJ2-3 TRBV20-1 .
TGTGCCAGCAGTTATGCCTACGAGCAGTACTTC CASSYAYEQYF . TRBJ2-7 TRBV6-2/TRBV6-3 few
TGTGCCAGCAGTCTGGGACAGGGGGTCCTGAACACTGAAGCTTTCTTT CASSLGQGVLNTEAFF TRBD1 TRBJ1-1 TRBV12-3/TRBV12-4 .
TGTGCCAGCACCCCCTGGGGACAGAACACTGAAGCTTTCTTT CASTPWGQNTEAFF . TRBJ1-1 TRBV27 few
TGTGCCAGCAGCCCGGGACAGCCGAACGTCCAAGAGACCCAGTACTTC CASSPGQPNVQETQYF TRBD1 TRBJ2-5 TRBV5-8 .
TGTGCCAGCAGTTCCAGACGACTAGGGGATACGCAGTATTTT CASSSRRLGDTQYF . TRBJ2-3 TRBV27 many
TGCAGTGAGACACGGGCAGCGGAAGAGACCCAGTACTTC CSETRAAEETQYF . TRBJ2-5 TRBV20-1 few
TGTGCCAGCACCTTCGGAAATAGCTACGTTCCTTACGAGCAGTACTTC CASTFGNSYVPYEQYF . TRBJ2-7 TRBV7-8 .
TGTGCCAGCAGTTACTCGACGGAGGTTAGAGAGACCCAGTACTTC CASSYSTEVRETQYF . TRBJ2-5 TRBV6-5 .
TGTGCCAGCAGCCGGACGAAGGGGGCCGGAGAGACCCAGTACTTC CASSRTKGAGETQYF TRBD1 TRBJ2-5 TRBV12-3/TRBV12-4 few
TGTGCCAGCAGGTACAGTTTCACAGATACGCAGTATTTT CASRYSFTDTQYF . TRBJ2-3 TRBV5-6 few
TGTGCCAGCAGTTCCGCCCAGACTAGCGGCACAGATACGCAGTATTTT CASSSAQTSGTDTQYF TRBD2 TRBJ2-3 TRBV6-5 .
TGCGCCAGCAGTGTGGTATTTGGGGGGGGCAGATACAATGAGCAGTTCTTC CASSVVFGGGRYNEQFF . TRBJ2-1 TRBV10-2 few
TGTGCCAGCAGCTTAAATCCGAAGAGCTCCTACAATGAGCAGTTCTTC CASSLNPKSSYNEQFF . TRBJ2-1 TRBV7-2 few
TGTGCCAGCAGTATATACTCGGGACAGGACACTGAAGCTTTCTTT CASSIYSGQDTEAFF TRBD1 TRBJ1-1 TRBV27 few
TGTGCTAGTGGTACTAATCAGCCCCAGCATTTT CASGTNQPQHF . TRBJ1-5 TRBV12-5 few
TGTGCCAGCAGCCTACGACAGGGTCGGGCCAACGTCCTGACTTTC CASSLRQGRANVLTF TRBD1 TRBJ2-6 TRBV7-2 few
TGCGCCAGCCTAGGGGGCTCTGGGGCCAACGTCCTGACTTTC CASLGGSGANVLTF . TRBJ2-6 TRBV5-1 .
TGTGCCAGCTCACCTGGGACGGGGTCGAGTACTGAAGCTTTCTTT CASSPGTGSSTEAFF . TRBJ1-1 TRBV18 few
TGTGCCAGCAGTTACTCTAGCGGGGGGCCGAGCTCCTACAATGAGCAGTTCTTC CASSYSSGGPSSYNEQFF TRBD2 TRBJ2-1 TRBV6-5 .
TGCAGTGCTAGAGATCTGGGTGAGGGCGAGTTCTTC CSARDLGEGEFF . TRBJ2-1 TRBV20-1 few